Below are 28 T cell receptor beta chains sequenced from a single sample in a study of T-cell memory formation after mild COVID-19. TCRdb recomputed calls from the 5' RACE reads with MiXCR, one row per CDR3 protein. This table has 190,000 or so distinct CDR3 sequences, around 30% appearing once. The sample taken for sequencing was PBMCs or a T cell subset sorted from them (not recorded which). These receptors all stem from an adult woman who had mild COVID-19 (a few samples of this study predate the infection). Cell type and time point are not known.

The V gene is TRBV24-1, the J gene TRBJ2-5; TRBD2 might be the D (6 bases). The CDR3 contains 14 residues. V lost 4 bases, J lost 4 bases, and 12 bases lay in between. Germline CDR1 reads KGHDR; CDR2 reads SFDVKD. The CDR3 DNA follows: TGTGCCACCAGTGACCCCGGGAGTCCAGAGACCCAGTACTTC. It translates to CATSDPGSPETQYF.

This chain joins TRBV29-1 and TRBJ1-2; 10 positions match TRBD1. Germline CDR1 is SQVTM and CDR2 is ANQGSEA. V trimming: 6 bases; J trimming: 5 bases; junction bases outside the gene matches: 15. CDR3 length: 16 residues. CDR3 sequence: CSVSGGRDRGLYGYTF. CDR3 nucleotides: TGCAGCGTGAGCGGGGGCCGGGACAGGGGTTTGTATGGCTACACCTTC.

CDR3 in DNA: TGCAGCGTGGGACAGGGGGCGGAGTACACCTTC. Encoded protein: CSVGQGAEYTF. This chain links TRBV29-1 with TRBJ1-2; 12 bases align to TRBD1. The CDR3 consists of 11 residues. Germline V gives CDR1 SQVTM, CDR2 ANQGSEA. V was clipped by 6 bases and J by 11 bases; unmatched bases: 4.

CDR3 loop: CASSFILEGKNIQYF. CDR3 in DNA: TGTGCCAGCAGCTTTATTCTAGAGGGCAAAAACATTCAGTACTTC. This chain uses TRBV7-9 with TRBJ2-4, with D perhaps matching TRBD2 (5 bases). V was trimmed by 3 bases and J by 3 bases, leaving 12 bases between them. This CDR3 is built from 15 residues. The germline V gene has CDR1 SEHNR and CDR2 FQNEAQ (reference sequence).

The chain carries TRBV12-3 or TRBV12-4 and TRBJ1-3; TRBD1 might be the D (6 bases). V lost 5 bases, J lost 1 base, and 12 bases lay in between. The CDR3 contains 15 residues. This CDR3 is CASSPGGWSGNTIYF. In nucleotides, the CDR3 is TGTGCCAGCAGTCCTGGGGGCTGGTCTGGAAACACCATATATTTT.

The chain recombines TRBV20-1 with TRBJ1-6; weak D call: TRBD1 (5 bases). Looked up from germline, CDR1 is DFQATT and CDR2 is SNEGSKA (reference sequence). The V end was cut by 0 bases, the J end by 7 bases, with 13 bases between. The CDR3 totals 15 residues. CDR3 nucleotides: TGCAGTGCTAGAGATCTAGGGGCCAAGAATTCACCCCTCCACTTT. It is translated as CSARDLGAKNSPLHF.

This clonotype was detected a few times. The chain recombines TRBV11-3 with TRBJ2-1; tentatively, D is TRBD2 (5 bases). This CDR3 has 13 residues. Germline CDR1 is SGHNT and CDR2 is YENEEA. The V gene lost 0 bases and the J gene lost 15 bases, with 15 bases spanning the gap. The CDR3 sequence: CASSLDLRDPRFF. The CDR3 nucleotides are TGTGCCAGCAGCTTAGATCTCCGGGATCCCCGGTTCTTC.

This chain links TRBV7-8 with TRBJ2-1; 10 bases are shared with TRBD2. The germline CDR1 and CDR2 sequences are SGHVS and FQNEAQ. Losses at the gene ends were 5 bases for V and 9 bases for J; bases not matched to a gene: 10. CDR3 length: 15 residues. The CDR3 nucleotides read TGTGCCAGCAGCCCCTCCCTAGCGGGAGTGACTGAGCAGTTCTTC. Residues: CASSPSLAGVTEQFF.

The V gene is TRBV18, the J gene TRBJ2-1, with D possibly matching TRBD2 (5 bases). V lost 3 bases to trimming and J lost 8 bases, with 17 bases between them. Germline V lookup: CDR1 KGHSH, CDR2 LQKENI. The CDR3 is 15 amino acids. The CDR3 bases are TGTGCCAGCTCACCTCCGGGGTCCTTGGCCCATGAGCAGTTCTTC. Protein product: CASSPPGSLAHEQFF.

This clonotype has only a few counts. The genes are TRBV7-3 and TRBJ2-1; D not resolved. The CDR3 consists of 14 residues. Germline V gene lookup returns CDR1 SGHTA and CDR2 FQGTGA. V was pared by 5 bases and J by 2 bases, with 10 bases between. CDR3 nucleotide sequence: TGTGCCAGCAGCCCCGCTGGCCCCTACAATGAGCAGTTCTTC. Its protein product is CASSPAGPYNEQFF.

There are a few counts of this clonotype. The rearrangement links TRBV4-2 to TRBJ2-7; weak D call: TRBD1 (6 bases). Looked up from germline, CDR1 is LGHNA and CDR2 is YNFKEQ. The CDR3 runs to 16 residues. Trimming took 0 bases from V and 2 from J, leaving 14 bases between them. The CDR3 spells CASSQDGRGETYEQYF. The CDR3 coding sequence is TGTGCCAGCAGCCAAGATGGCAGGGGCGAGACCTACGAGCAGTACTTC.

This clonotype has a handful of counts. J is TRBJ2-7 and V is TRBV6-2 or TRBV6-3; D ambiguous. Trimming took 3 bases from V and 5 from J, leaving 8 bases between them. In germline, CDR1 is MNHEY, CDR2 SVGEGT. The CDR3 is made up of 12 amino acids. The CDR3 coding sequence is TGTGCCAGCAGTTATCCCCGGGACGAGCAGTACTTC. Amino acids: CASSYPRDEQYF.

Only a few counts were recorded for this clonotype. The rearrangement joins TRBV18 to TRBJ1-1; D uncertain. CDR1 KGHSH and CDR2 LQKENI come from the germline V gene. The CDR3 is 13 residues long. V shed 4 bases and J shed 3 bases, with 9 bases lying between them. CDR3 DNA: TGTGCCAGCTCACATAACAAGGACACTGAAGCTTTCTTT. Translated, it gives CASSHNKDTEAFF.

The rearrangement uses TRBV7-2 and TRBJ2-6; either TRBD1 or TRBD2 may fit D (6 bases each). Trimming removed 3 bases at V and 0 bases at J, with 12 bases between. The CDR3 is made up of 17 amino acids. Germline V gene lookup returns CDR1 SGHTA and CDR2 FQGNSA. The CDR3 region is CASSLGRGGSGANVLTF. The DNA for the CDR3 is TGTGCCAGCAGCTTGGGCAGGGGAGGCTCTGGGGCCAACGTCCTGACTTTC.

This clonotype was picked up a small number of times. The chain links TRBV5-5 to TRBJ1-5; no clear D. The V end lost 0 bases, the J end lost 2 bases, and 9 bases lay between the germline ends. Per germline, CDR1 SGHKS and CDR2 YYEKEE (reference sequence). CDR3 length: 15 residues. CDR3 sequence: CASSLEGKGNQPQHF. The DNA of the CDR3 is TGTGCCAGCAGCTTGGAAGGGAAGGGCAATCAGCCCCAGCATTTT.

Only a few counts were recorded for this clonotype. The chain employs TRBV5-1 and TRBJ2-7; 8 bases are a match to TRBD2. Germline CDR1 is SGHRS and CDR2 is YFSETQ. The CDR3 has 14 residues. Trimming at V came to 5 bases and at J to 4 bases, leaving 8 bases not matched to a gene. CDR3 amino acids: CASSRTSGAYEQYF. The CDR3 DNA follows: TGCGCCAGCAGTCGAACTAGCGGAGCTTACGAGCAGTACTTC.

The rearrangement uses TRBV12-3 or TRBV12-4 and TRBJ2-1, with 7 nucleotides matching TRBD1. V was pared by 2 bases and J by 7 bases, with 5 bases of the junction left unmatched. This CDR3 contains 14 residues. CDR3 in DNA: TGTGCCAGCAGTTTAAATCCCAGGGGGAATGAGCAGTTCTTC. Protein product: CASSLNPRGNEQFF.

The CDR3 DNA follows: TGCGCCAGCAGCCATCGGAGGACAGGGGACTACGAGCAGTACTTC. Translated: CASSHRRTGDYEQYF. The rearrangement uses TRBV4-1 and TRBJ2-7; TRBD1 aligns across 9 bases. CDR3 size: 15 residues. Unmatched junction bases numbered 6, after V lost 3 bases and J lost 3 bases. Germline CDR1 is MGHRA and CDR2 is YSYEKL.

This chain joins TRBV29-1 and TRBJ2-7; D perhaps matches TRBD2 (6 bases). Trimming took 7 bases from V and 0 from J, leaving 13 bases between them. Germline CDR1 SQVTM, CDR2 ANQGSEA. The CDR3 has 13 amino acids. The CDR3 loop reads CSARGGISYEQYF. The CDR3 DNA follows: TGCAGCGCCCGGGGAGGAATCTCCTACGAGCAGTACTTC.

This clonotype has just a few counts. The chain links TRBV20-1 to TRBJ2-2; 12 nucleotides line up with TRBD2. CDR3 size: 21 residues. With V trimmed by 1 base and J by 4 bases, 19 bases remained unmatched. Germline assignment: CDR1 DFQATT and CDR2 SNEGSKA (reference sequence). This CDR3 reads CSARGTSGGTSRSKSTGELFF. The DNA of the CDR3 is TGCAGTGCTAGAGGAACTAGCGGGGGGACTTCCAGATCGAAATCCACCGGGGAGCTGTTTTTT.

This clonotype came up a few times. CDR3 amino acids: CISMIGETQYF. The CDR3 DNA follows: TGCATCTCGATGATAGGGGAGACCCAGTACTTC. The gene calls are TRBV29-1 and TRBJ2-5; no clear D gene. Germline V CDR1 and CDR2: SQVTM, ANQGSEA. The CDR3 is made up of 11 amino acids.

This clonotype was observed a few times. J is TRBJ2-1 and V is TRBV7-9; 11 positions match TRBD2. V trimming: 4 bases; J trimming: 4 bases; junction bases outside the gene matches: 6. There are 16 residues in the CDR3. CDR1 is SEHNR and CDR2 is FQNEAQ in the germline V gene (reference sequence). The CDR3 DNA follows: TGTGCCAGCAGCTCCCGGACTAGCGGGCTATACAATGAGCAGTTCTTC. This gives the protein CASSSRTSGLYNEQFF.

V gene TRBV7-9 combines with J gene TRBJ2-1; tentatively, D is TRBD2 (6 bases). This CDR3 comprises 15 residues. The V gene's germline CDR1 is SEHNR and CDR2 FQNEAQ (reference sequence). V was clipped by 5 bases and J by 6 bases, with 17 bases between them. CDR3 sequence (DNA): TGTGCCAGCAGCCCGATGACTAGTAGGGGCAATGAGCAGTTCTTC. Translated, it gives CASSPMTSRGNEQFF.

This sequence joins TRBV12-3 or TRBV12-4 and TRBJ2-5; D is unclear. Trimming shortened V by 3 bases and J by 5 bases, and 7 bases separated the two germline ends. This CDR3 comprises 12 residues. The DNA for the CDR3 is TGTGCCAGCAGTTTCCGCTTCGAGACCCAGTACTTC. It encodes CASSFRFETQYF.

A few counts support this clonotype. J is TRBJ1-1 and V is TRBV7-9; a possible D gene is TRBD1 (6 bases). With 1 base removed from V and 7 bases from J, the gap between germline ends came to 13 bases. The CDR3 sequence is 14 residues long. Germline CDR1 is SEHNR and CDR2 is FQNEAQ (reference sequence). CDR3 sequence reads: CASSLDGGLGEAFF. The CDR3 DNA follows: TGTGCCAGCAGCTTAGACGGGGGCTTAGGTGAAGCTTTCTTT.

The chain recombines TRBV2 with TRBJ2-2; TRBD2 agrees at 8 bases. The CDR3 is made up of 17 amino acids. Germline V gene lookup returns CDR1 SNHLY and CDR2 FYNNEI. After removal of 3 bases from V and 8 bases from J, the junction contained 14 bases not matched to a gene. This CDR3 is CASSDYGAGGRLGELFF. CDR3 sequence (DNA): TGTGCCAGCAGTGATTACGGCGCGGGGGGCCGCCTGGGGGAGCTGTTTTTT.

The chain has TRBV6-6 and TRBJ2-3; 15 bases fit TRBD2. V dropped 0 bases and J dropped 2; count of bases not matched to a gene: 6. This CDR3 has 19 residues. The germline V gene encodes CDR1 MNHNY and CDR2 SVGAGI (reference sequence). The DNA for the CDR3 is TGTGCCAGCAGTTACTCCGGACTAGCGGGGGGGCCCATCACAGATACGCAGTATTTT. Amino acids: CASSYSGLAGGPITDTQYF.

The rearrangement uses TRBV7-9 and TRBJ2-1, with D tentatively TRBD2 (5 bases). The CDR3 sequence is 16 residues long. Germline V lookup: CDR1 SEHNR, CDR2 FQNEAQ (reference sequence). Trimming shortened V by 2 bases and J by 2 bases, and 13 bases separated the two germline ends. The CDR3 is CASSLPGSGTYNEQFF. Here the CDR3 DNA reads TGTGCCAGCAGCTTACCCGGGTCCGGGACCTACAATGAGCAGTTCTTC.